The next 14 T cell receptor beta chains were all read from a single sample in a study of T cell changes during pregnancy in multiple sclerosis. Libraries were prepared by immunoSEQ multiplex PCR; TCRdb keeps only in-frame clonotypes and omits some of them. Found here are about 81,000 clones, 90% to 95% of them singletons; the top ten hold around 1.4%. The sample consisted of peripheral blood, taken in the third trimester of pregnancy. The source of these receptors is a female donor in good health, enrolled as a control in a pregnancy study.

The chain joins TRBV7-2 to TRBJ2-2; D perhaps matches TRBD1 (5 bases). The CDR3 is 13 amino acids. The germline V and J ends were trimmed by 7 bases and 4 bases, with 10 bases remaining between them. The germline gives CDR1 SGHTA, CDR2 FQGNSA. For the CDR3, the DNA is TGTGCCAGCAACAGGCTTTCCACCGGGGAGCTGTTTTTT. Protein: CASNRLSTGELFF.

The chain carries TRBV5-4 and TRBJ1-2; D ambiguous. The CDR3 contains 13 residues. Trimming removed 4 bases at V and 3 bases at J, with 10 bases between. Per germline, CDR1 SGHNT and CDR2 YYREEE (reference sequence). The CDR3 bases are TGTGCCAGCAGCACGGAGACTGACTATGGCTACACCTTC. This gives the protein CASSTETDYGYTF. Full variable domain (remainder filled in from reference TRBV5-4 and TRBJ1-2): ETGVTQSPTHLIKTRGQQVTLRCSSQSGHNTVSWYQQALGQGPQFIFQYYREEENGRGNFPPRFSGLQFPNYSSELNVNALELDDSALYLCASSTETDYGYTFGSGTRLTVV.

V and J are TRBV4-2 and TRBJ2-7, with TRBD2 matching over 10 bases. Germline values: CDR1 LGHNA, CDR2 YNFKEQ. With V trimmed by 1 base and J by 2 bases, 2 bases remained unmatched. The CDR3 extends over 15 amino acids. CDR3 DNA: TGTGCCAGCAGCCAAGCCAGCGGGAGGGCCTACGAGCAGTACTTC. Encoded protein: CASSQASGRAYEQYF.

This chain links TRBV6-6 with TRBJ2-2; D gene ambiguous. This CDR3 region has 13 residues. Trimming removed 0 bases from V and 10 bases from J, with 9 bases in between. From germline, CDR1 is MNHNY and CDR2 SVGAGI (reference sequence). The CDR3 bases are TGTGCCAGCAGTTACTCACCTACTGAGGAGCTGTTTTTT. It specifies CASSYSPTEELFF.

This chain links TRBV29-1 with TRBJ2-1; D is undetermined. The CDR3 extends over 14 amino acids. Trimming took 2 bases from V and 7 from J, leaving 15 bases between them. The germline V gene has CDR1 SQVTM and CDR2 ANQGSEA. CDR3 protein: CSVESVRPTNEQFF. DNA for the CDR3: TGCAGCGTTGAAAGCGTTCGCCCTACGAATGAGCAGTTCTTC.

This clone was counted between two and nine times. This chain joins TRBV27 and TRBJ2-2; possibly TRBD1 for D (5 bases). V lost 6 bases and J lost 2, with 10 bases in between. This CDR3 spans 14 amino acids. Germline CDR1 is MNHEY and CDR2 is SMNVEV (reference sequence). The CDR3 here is CASRRGFNTGELFF. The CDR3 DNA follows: TGTGCCAGCAGAAGGGGCTTCAACACCGGGGAGCTGTTTTTT.

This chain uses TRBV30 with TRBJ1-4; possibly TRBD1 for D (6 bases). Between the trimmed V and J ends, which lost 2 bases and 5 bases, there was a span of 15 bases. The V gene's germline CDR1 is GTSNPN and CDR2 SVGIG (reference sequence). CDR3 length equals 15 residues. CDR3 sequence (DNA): TGTGCCTGGAGTCCCCCCATGACAGGAAATGAAAAACTGTTTTTT. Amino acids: CAWSPPMTGNEKLFF.

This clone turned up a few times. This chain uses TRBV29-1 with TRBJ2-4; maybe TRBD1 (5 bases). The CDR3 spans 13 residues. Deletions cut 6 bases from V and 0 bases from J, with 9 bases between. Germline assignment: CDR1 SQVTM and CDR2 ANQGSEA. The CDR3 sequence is CSVGPLAKNIQYF. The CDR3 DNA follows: TGCAGCGTGGGGCCACTAGCCAAAAACATTCAGTACTTC.

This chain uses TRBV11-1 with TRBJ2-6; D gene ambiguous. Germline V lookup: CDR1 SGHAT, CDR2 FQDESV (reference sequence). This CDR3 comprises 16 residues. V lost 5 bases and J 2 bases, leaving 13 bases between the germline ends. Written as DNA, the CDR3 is TGTGCCAGCAGCCCACACGATCCAGCTGGGGCCAACGTCCTGACTTTC. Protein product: CASSPHDPAGANVLTF.

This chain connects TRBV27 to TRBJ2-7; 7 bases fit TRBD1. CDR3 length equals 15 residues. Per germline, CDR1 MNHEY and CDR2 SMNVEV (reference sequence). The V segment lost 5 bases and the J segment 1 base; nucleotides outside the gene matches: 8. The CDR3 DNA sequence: TGTGCCAGCAGTCCATCAGGGGACAGTTCCTACGAGCAGTACTTC. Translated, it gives CASSPSGDSSYEQYF.

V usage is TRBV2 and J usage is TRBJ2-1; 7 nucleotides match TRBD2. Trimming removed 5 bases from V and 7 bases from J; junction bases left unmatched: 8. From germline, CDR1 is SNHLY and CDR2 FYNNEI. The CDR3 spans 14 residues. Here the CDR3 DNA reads TGTGCCAGCAGTCAGCGGACTAGAGAGAATGAGCAGTTCTTC. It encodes CASSQRTRENEQFF.

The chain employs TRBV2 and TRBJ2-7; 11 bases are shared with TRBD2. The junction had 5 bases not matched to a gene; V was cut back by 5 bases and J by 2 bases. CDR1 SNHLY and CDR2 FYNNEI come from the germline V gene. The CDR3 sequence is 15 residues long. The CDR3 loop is CASSQTSGRTYEQYF. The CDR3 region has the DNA TGTGCCAGCAGTCAAACTAGCGGGAGAACCTACGAGCAGTACTTC. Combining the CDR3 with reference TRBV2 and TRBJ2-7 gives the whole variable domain EPEVTQTPSHQVTQMGQEVILRCVPISNHLYFYWYRQILGQKVEFLVSFYNNEISEKSEIFDDQFSVERPDGSNFTLKIRSTKLEDSAMYFCASSQTSGRTYEQYFGPGTRLTVT.

The CDR3: CASSPHRYLQETQYF. CDR3 DNA sequence: TGTGCCAGCAGTCCCCACAGGTACCTTCAAGAGACCCAGTACTTC. V is TRBV6-5 and J is TRBJ2-5; perhaps TRBD1 as D (5 bases). This CDR3 region has 15 residues. Trimming pared 5 bases from V and 2 bases from J, leaving 15 bases between. Germline V gene data show CDR1 as MNHEY and CDR2 as SVGAGI.

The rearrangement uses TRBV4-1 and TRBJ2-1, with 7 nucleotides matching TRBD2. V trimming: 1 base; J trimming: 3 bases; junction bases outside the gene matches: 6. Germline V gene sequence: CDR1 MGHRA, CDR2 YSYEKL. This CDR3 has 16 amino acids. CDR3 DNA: TGCGCCAGCAGCCAAGCGGCGGGGGAAATCTACAATGAGCAGTTCTTC. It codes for CASSQAAGEIYNEQFF.